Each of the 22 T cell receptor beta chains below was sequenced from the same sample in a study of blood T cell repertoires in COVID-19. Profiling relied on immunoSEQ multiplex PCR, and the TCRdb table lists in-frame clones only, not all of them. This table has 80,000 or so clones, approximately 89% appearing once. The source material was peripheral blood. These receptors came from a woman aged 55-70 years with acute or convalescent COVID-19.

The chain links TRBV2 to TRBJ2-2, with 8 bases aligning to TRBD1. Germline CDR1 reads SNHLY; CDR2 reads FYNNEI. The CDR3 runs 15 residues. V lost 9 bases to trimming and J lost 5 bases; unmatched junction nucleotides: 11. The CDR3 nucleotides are TGTGCCAGTCACAGGGGGACAGTATTTACCGGGGAGCTGTTTTTT. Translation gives CASHRGTVFTGELFF.

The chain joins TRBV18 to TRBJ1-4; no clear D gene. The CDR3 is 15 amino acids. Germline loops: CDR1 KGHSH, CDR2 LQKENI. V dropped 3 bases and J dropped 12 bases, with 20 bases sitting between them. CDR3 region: CASSPYGRGRIELFF. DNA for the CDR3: TGTGCCAGCTCACCTTACGGCCGCGGGAGGATTGAACTGTTTTTT.

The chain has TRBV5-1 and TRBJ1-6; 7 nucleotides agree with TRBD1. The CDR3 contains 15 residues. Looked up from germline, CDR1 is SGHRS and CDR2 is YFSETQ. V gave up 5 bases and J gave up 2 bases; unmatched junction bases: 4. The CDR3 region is CASSPDRAYNSPLHF. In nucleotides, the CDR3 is TGCGCCAGCAGTCCTGACAGGGCCTATAATTCACCCCTCCACTTT.

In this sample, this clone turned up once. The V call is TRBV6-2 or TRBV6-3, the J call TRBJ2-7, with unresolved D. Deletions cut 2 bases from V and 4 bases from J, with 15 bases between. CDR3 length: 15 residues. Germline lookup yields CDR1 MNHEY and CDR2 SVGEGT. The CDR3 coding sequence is TGTGCCAGCAGTTACAGGATCCAGCAGGAATACGAGCAGTACTTC. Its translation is CASSYRIQQEYEQYF.

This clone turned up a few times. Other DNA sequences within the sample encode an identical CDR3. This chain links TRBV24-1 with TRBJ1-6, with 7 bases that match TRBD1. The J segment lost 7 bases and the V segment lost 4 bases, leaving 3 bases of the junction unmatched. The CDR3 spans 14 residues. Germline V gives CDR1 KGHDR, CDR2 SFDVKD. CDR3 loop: CATSEGTVNSPLHF. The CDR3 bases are TGTGCCACCAGTGAAGGGACAGTAAATTCACCCCTCCACTTT.

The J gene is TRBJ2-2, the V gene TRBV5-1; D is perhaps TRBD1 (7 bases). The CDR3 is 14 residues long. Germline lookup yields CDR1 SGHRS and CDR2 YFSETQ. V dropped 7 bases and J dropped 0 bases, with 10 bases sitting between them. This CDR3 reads CASGGTANTGELFF. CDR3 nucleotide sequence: TGCGCCAGCGGGGGGACAGCGAACACCGGGGAGCTGTTTTTT. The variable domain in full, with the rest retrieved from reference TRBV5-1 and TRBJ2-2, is KAGVTQTPRYLIKTRGQQVTLSCSPISGHRSVSWYQQTPGQGLQFLFEYFSETQRNKGNFPGRFSGRQFSNSRSEMNVSTLELGDSALYLCASGGTANTGELFFGEGSRLTVL.

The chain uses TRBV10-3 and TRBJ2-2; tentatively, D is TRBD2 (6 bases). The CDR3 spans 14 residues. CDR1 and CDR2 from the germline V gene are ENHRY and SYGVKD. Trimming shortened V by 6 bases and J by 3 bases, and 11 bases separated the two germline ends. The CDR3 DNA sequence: TGTGCCATCAGCCTTTGGGGGGACACCGGGGAGCTGTTTTTT. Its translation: CAISLWGDTGELFF.

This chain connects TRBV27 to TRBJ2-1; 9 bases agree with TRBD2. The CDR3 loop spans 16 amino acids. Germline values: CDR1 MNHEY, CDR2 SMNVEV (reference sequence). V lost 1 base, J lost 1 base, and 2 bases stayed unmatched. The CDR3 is CASSLYAGGSYNEQFF. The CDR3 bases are TGTGCCAGCAGTTTATATGCGGGAGGGTCCTACAATGAGCAGTTCTTC.

The CDR3 coding sequence is TGCGCCAGCAGCAAGGGACTAGTAGGGACCGGGGAGCTGTTTTTT. Protein sequence: CASSKGLVGTGELFF. The gene calls are TRBV4-1 and TRBJ2-2; 8 bases agree with TRBD2. CDR3 size: 15 residues. Germline trimming cut 5 bases from V and 5 bases from J; bases unmatched to any gene: 7. Germline CDR1 is MGHRA and CDR2 is YSYEKL.

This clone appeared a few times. CDR3 loop: CASSQPGQGAYEQYF. In DNA, the CDR3 is TGTGCCAGCAGTCAGCCGGGACAGGGGGCCTACGAGCAGTACTTC. The V and J genes are TRBV28 and TRBJ2-7, with 11 bases fitting TRBD1. The CDR3 is 15 amino acids. Germline lookup yields CDR1 MDHEN and CDR2 SYDVKM. With 5 bases clipped from V and 2 bases from J, the junction kept 5 bases outside the gene matches.

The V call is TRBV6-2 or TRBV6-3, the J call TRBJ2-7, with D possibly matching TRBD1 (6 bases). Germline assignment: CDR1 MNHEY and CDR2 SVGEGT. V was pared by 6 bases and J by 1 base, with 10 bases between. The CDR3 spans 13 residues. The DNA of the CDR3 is TGTGCCAGCAGCCCCGGACAGTCCTACGAGCAGTACTTC. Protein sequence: CASSPGQSYEQYF.

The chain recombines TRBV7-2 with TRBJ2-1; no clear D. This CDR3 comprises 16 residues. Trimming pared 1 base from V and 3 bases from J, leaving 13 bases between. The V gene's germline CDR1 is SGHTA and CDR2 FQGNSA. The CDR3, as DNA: TGTGCCAGCAGCTTAGTGCGTCTTCAGGTCTACAATGAGCAGTTCTTC. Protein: CASSLVRLQVYNEQFF.

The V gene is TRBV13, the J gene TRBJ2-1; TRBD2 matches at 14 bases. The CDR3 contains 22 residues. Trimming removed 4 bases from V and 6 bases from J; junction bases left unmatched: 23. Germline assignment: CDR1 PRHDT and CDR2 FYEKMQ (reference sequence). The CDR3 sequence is CASSSYAQGLRTSGRPGNEQFF. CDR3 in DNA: TGTGCCAGCAGCTCGTACGCTCAGGGGTTGCGGACTAGCGGGAGGCCTGGCAATGAGCAGTTCTTC.

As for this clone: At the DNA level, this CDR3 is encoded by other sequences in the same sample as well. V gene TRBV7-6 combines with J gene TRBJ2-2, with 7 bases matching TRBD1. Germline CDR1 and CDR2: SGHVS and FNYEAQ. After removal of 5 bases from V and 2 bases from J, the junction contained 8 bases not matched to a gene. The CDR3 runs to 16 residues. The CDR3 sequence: CASSPARQGNTGELFF. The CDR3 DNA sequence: TGTGCCAGCAGCCCCGCTAGACAGGGCAACACCGGGGAGCTGTTTTTT.

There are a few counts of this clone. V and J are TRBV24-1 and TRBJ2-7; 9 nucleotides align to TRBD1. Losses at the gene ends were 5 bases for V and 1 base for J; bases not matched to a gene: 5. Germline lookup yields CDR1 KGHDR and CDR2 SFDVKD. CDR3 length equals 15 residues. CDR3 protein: CATSAPGQGSYEQYF. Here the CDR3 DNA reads TGTGCCACCAGTGCTCCTGGACAGGGGTCCTACGAGCAGTACTTC.

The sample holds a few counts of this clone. The CDR3 region has the DNA TGTGCCAGCAGCTTAGATGGGGCAAGGGGGAACACTGAAGCTTTCTTT. This codes for CASSLDGARGNTEAFF. This chain uses TRBV7-9 with TRBJ1-1; tentative D call: TRBD1 (5 bases). Germline V gene data show CDR1 as SEHNR and CDR2 as FQNEAQ (reference sequence). Trimming removed 1 base from V and 1 base from J, with 13 bases in between. The CDR3 totals 16 residues.

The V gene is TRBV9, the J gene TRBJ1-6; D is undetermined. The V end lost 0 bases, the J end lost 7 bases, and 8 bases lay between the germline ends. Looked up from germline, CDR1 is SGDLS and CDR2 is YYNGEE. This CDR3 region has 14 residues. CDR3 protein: CASSVEGRNSPLHF. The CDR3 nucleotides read TGTGCCAGCAGCGTAGAAGGGAGGAATTCACCCCTCCACTTT.

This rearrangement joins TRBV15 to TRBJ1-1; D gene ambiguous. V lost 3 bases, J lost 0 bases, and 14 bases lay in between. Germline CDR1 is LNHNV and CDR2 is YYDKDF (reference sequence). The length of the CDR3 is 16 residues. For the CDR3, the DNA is TGTGCCACCAGCAGTTCCCTAGGCATTTTGAACACTGAAGCTTTCTTT. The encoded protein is CATSSSLGILNTEAFF.

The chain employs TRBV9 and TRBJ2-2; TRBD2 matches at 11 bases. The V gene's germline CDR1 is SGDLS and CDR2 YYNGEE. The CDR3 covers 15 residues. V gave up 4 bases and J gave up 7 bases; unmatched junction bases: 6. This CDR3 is CASSPTSGSGGELFF. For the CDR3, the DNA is TGTGCCAGCAGCCCTACTAGCGGGAGTGGCGGGGAGCTGTTTTTT.

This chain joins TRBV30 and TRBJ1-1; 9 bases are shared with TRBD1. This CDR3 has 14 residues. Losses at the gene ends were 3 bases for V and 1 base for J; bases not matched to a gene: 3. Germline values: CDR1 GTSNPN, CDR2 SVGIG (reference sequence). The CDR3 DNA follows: TGTGCCTGGAGCGGGGGACAGGGGAACACTGAAGCTTTCTTT. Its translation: CAWSGGQGNTEAFF.

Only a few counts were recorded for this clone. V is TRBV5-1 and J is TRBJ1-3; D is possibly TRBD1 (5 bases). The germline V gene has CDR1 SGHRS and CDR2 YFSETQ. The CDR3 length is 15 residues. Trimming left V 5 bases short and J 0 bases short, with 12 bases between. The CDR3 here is CASSVQGSSGNTIYF. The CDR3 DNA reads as TGCGCCAGCAGTGTTCAGGGAAGCTCTGGAAACACCATATATTTT.

CDR3 in DNA: TGCGCCAGCAGCCAAGGGGCAGGGGGCGTTGTTACTGAAGCTTTCTTT. Protein: CASSQGAGGVVTEAFF. The V gene is TRBV4-1, the J gene TRBJ1-1, with TRBD1 matching over 8 bases. The V segment lost 1 base and the J segment 5 bases; nucleotides outside the gene matches: 9. Germline CDR1 MGHRA, CDR2 YSYEKL. The CDR3 contains 16 residues.